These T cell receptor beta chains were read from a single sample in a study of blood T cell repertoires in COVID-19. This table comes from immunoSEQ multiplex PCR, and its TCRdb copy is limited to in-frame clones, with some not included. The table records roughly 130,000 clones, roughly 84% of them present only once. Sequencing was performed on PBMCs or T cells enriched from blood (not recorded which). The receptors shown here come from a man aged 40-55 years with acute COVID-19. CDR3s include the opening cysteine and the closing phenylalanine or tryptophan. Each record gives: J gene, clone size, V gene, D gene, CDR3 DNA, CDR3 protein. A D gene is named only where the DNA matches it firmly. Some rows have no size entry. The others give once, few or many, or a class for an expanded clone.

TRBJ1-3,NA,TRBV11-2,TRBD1,TGTGCCAGCAGTCTAGGACAGGGGCCTGGAAACACCATATATTTT,CASSLGQGPGNTIYF
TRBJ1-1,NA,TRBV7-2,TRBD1,TGTGCCAGCAGCCCGGGACAGGCGGAGACTGAAGCTTTCTTT,CASSPGQAETEAFF
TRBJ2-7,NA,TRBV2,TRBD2,TGTGCCAGTAAGAGACTAGCGGGAGGACTCCACGAGCAGTACTTC,CASKRLAGGLHEQYF
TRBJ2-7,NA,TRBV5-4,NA,TGTGCCTTCACAACACCCGGGAGAGAGGTGTTCTACGAGCAGTACTTC,CAFTTPGREVFYEQYF
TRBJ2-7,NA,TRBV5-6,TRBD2,TGTGCCAGCAGCCCCGGGACTAATCACGAGCAGTACTTC,CASSPGTNHEQYF
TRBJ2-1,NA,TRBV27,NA,TGTGCCAGCAGGAAGGACAGTTACAATGAGCAGTTCTTC,CASRKDSYNEQFF
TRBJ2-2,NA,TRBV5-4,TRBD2,TGTGCCAGCAGCCCCGGGACTAGCAGGGTGGGGGAGCTGTTTTTT,CASSPGTSRVGELFF
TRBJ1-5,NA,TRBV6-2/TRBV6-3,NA,TGTGCCAGCAGTTACACCGTCGGACTCCAGCATTTT,CASSYTVGLQHF
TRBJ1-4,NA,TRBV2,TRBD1,TGTGCCAGCAGTGAAGAACAGGGGGCTGAAAAACTGTTTTTT,CASSEEQGAEKLFF
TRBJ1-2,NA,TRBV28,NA,TGTGCCAGCAGTTCAGAGACAGGAATCTATGGCTACACCTTC,CASSSETGIYGYTF
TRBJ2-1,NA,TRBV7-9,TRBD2,TGTGCCAGCAGCTTTCTCCAGGGACTAGCGAGCTATGAGCAGTTCTTC,CASSFLQGLASYEQFF
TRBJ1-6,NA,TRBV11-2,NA,TGTGCCAGCAGCGATGGGGGCCATCGGGTGGGAAATTCACCCCTCCACTTT,CASSDGGHRVGNSPLHF
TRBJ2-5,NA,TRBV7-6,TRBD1,TGTGCCAGCAGCTTAGGGACAGGGTCCAATCAAGAGACCCAGTACTTC,CASSLGTGSNQETQYF
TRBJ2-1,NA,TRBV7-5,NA,TGTGTCAGAAGCGCCGCCGGGACAGTTTACAATGAGCAGTTCTTC,CVRSAAGTVYNEQFF
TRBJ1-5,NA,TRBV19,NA,TGTGCCAGTAGTATGGGGCAATTCAATCAGCCCCAGCATTTT,CASSMGQFNQPQHF
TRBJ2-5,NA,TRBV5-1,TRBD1,TGCGCCAGCAGCTTGGGATCCGGGACAGGGAAGTACTTC,CASSLGSGTGKYF
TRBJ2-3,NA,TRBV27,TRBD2,TGTGCCAGCAGTTTAGTCCCTAGCGGGAGTGCAGATACGCAGTATTTT,CASSLVPSGSADTQYF
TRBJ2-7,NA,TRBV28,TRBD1,TGTGCCAGCAGTTCCCCCGGGACAGGGGGCCAAGGGTACGAGCAGTACTTC,CASSSPGTGGQGYEQYF
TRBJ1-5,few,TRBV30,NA,TGTGCCTGGAGTGAAAAAACAAATCAGCCCCAGCATTTT,CAWSEKTNQPQHF
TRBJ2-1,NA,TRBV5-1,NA,TGCGCCAGCAGCTTGTTCGGACAACACAATGAGCAGTTCTTC,CASSLFGQHNEQFF
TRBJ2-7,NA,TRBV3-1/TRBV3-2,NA,TGTGCCAGCAGCCGGAGTGGTCGGAACTACGAGCAGTACTTC,CASSRSGRNYEQYF
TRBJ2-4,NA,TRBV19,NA,TGTGCCAGTAACACAGGCCAAGAAAACATTCAGTACTTC,CASNTGQENIQYF
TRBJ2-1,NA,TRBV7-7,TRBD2,TGTGCCAGCAGCTTGAGTCTAGCGGGAGACGATGAGCAGTTCTTC,CASSLSLAGDDEQFF
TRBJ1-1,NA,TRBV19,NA,TGTGCCAGTAGTATAGGAGGTGGCGGTAACACTGAAGCTTTCTTT,CASSIGGGGNTEAFF
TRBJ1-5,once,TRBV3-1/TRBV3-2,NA,TGTGCCAGCAGCCAAGGGGGCGGAAGCAATCAGCCCCAGCATTTT,CASSQGGGSNQPQHF
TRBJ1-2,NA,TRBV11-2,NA,TGTGCCAGCAGCTCTCCTGAGCCTCCATATGGCTACACCTTC,CASSSPEPPYGYTF
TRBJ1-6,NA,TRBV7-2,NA,TGTGCCAGCAGCTTAGGACAGGTTGATAATTCACCCCTCCACTTT,CASSLGQVDNSPLHF
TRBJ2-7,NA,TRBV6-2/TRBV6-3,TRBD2,TGTGCCAGCAGCCCTCCTAGCGGGAGGGCCCCCTACGAGCAGTACTTC,CASSPPSGRAPYEQYF
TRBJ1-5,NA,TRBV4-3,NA,TGCGCCAGCAGCACTCGTTTTAGCAATCAGCCCCAGCATTTT,CASSTRFSNQPQHF
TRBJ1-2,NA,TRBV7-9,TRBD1,TGTGCCAGCAGCTATCGACAGGGGGCGGCAGGTGGCTACACCTTC,CASSYRQGAAGGYTF
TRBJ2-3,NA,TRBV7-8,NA,TGTGCCAGCAGCTTGGGCGTCTCTAAGTTGGATACGCAGTATTTT,CASSLGVSKLDTQYF
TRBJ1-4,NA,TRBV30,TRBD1,TGTGCCTGGACCGGACAGGGGAGCGGATCTAATGAAAAACTGTTTTTT,CAWTGQGSGSNEKLFF
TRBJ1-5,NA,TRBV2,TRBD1,TGTGCCAGCAGTTACCGGGACAGGGGGCCAAATCAGCCCCAGCATTTT,CASSYRDRGPNQPQHF
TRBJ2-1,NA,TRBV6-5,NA,TGTGCCAGCAGTTACACCGGGGGCTCCTACAATGAGCAGTTCTTC,CASSYTGGSYNEQFF
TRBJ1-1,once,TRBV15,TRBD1,TGTGCCACCAGCAGGCCTGACAGGGAGAACACTGAAGCTTTCTTT,CATSRPDRENTEAFF
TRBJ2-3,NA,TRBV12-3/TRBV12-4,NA,TGTGCCAGCAGCCTTAGCGCCACAGATACGCAGTATTTT,CASSLSATDTQYF
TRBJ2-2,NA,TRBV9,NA,TGTGCCAGCAGCGGGGGACACTCGAACACCGGGGAGCTGTTTTTT,CASSGGHSNTGELFF
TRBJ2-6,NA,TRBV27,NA,TGTGCCAGCAGTTTAGTCGGTCCCTTTGGGGCCAACGTCCTGACTTTC,CASSLVGPFGANVLTF
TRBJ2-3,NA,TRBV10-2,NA,TGCGCCAGCAGCTACACAGATACGCAGTATTTT,CASSYTDTQYF